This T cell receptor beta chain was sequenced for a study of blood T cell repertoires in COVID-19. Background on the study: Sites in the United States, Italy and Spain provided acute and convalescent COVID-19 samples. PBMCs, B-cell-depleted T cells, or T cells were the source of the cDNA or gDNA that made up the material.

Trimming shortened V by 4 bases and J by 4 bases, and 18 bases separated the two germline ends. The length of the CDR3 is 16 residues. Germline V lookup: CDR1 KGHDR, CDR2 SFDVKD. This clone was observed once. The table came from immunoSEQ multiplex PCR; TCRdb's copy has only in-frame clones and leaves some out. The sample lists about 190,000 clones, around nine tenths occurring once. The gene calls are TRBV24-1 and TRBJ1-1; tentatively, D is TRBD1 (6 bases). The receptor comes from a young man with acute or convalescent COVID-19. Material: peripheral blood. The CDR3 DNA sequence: TGTGCCACCAGTGACCGAACAGGGAGCGGACGCACTGAAGCTTTCTTT. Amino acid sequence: CATSDRTGSGRTEAFF.